One sample yielded the 19 T cell receptor beta chains listed below, sequenced in a study of cytomegalovirus exposure and HLA in healthy donors. Primers for the PCR totalled 60 Vbeta and 13 Jbeta. Produced via immunoSEQ multiplex PCR; TCRdb's table is partial and in-frame only. The table includes about 150,000 clones, approximately 74% detected once. Sequences were obtained from PBMCs. The origin of the receptors is a man aged 25-45 years in good health and CMV-seronegative.

The chain uses TRBV27 and TRBJ1-1; D unclear. The V gene's germline CDR1 is MNHEY and CDR2 SMNVEV (reference sequence). Trimming left V 3 bases short and J 6 bases short, with 11 bases between. CDR3 length: 13 residues. CDR3 bases: TGTGCCAGCAGTTTTCGGGGTGGCGCTGAAGCTTTCTTT. Its protein product is CASSFRGGAEAFF.

This clone was recorded once. The chain combines TRBV29-1 with TRBJ2-1; 11 bases line up with TRBD1. The CDR3 is 13 residues long. Germline V lookup: CDR1 SQVTM, CDR2 ANQGSEA. V trimming: 7 bases; J trimming: 9 bases; junction bases outside the gene matches: 8. The CDR3 DNA reads as TGCAGCGCCCAGGACAGGGGGCAAAGTGAGCAGTTCTTC. Residues: CSAQDRGQSEQFF.

The V call is TRBV6-6, the J call TRBJ1-5; no definite D call. V lost 2 bases, J lost 5 bases, and 10 bases lay in between. CDR1 and CDR2 from the germline V gene are MNHNY and SVGAGI (reference sequence). The CDR3 is made up of 14 amino acids. The CDR3 sequence: CASSYGTVDQPQHF. As DNA, the CDR3 is TGTGCCAGCAGTTACGGTACGGTAGATCAGCCCCAGCATTTT.

The chain employs TRBV7-7 and TRBJ2-7; TRBD1 matches 7 bases. CDR3 length equals 15 residues. Germline CDR1 is SSHAT and CDR2 is FNYEAQ (reference sequence). Germline trimming cut 5 bases from V and 1 base from J; bases unmatched to any gene: 8. Here the CDR3 reads CASSEQPGQSYEQYF. DNA for the CDR3: TGTGCCAGCAGCGAACAACCGGGACAGTCCTACGAGCAGTACTTC.

V usage is TRBV11-3 and J usage is TRBJ2-7; D gene ambiguous. From germline, CDR1 is SGHNT and CDR2 YENEEA. V lost 1 base and J 2 bases, leaving 9 bases between the germline ends. This CDR3 has 14 amino acids. The CDR3 DNA sequence: TGTGCCAGCAGCTTAGGAGATACTACCTACGAGCAGTACTTC. Encoded protein: CASSLGDTTYEQYF. The entire variable domain, with the rest obtained from reference TRBV11-3 and TRBJ2-7, is as follows: EAGVVQSPRYKIIEKKQPVAFWCNPISGHNTLYWYLQNLGQGPELLIRYENEEAVDDSQLPKDRFSAERLKGVDSTLKIQPAELGDSAVYLCASSLGDTTYEQYFGPGTRLTVT.

This chain uses TRBV5-5 with TRBJ1-4; tentative D call: TRBD1 (6 bases). Trimming left V 0 bases short and J 4 bases short, with 7 bases between. The germline CDR1 and CDR2 sequences are SGHKS and YYEKEE (reference sequence). The CDR3 spans 14 residues. CDR3 residues: CASSLGQVNEKLFF. CDR3 DNA: TGTGCCAGCAGCTTGGGACAGGTTAATGAAAAACTGTTTTTT.

The chain is built from TRBV11-3 and TRBJ2-5; D possibly corresponds to TRBD2 (5 bases). Germline V lookup: CDR1 SGHNT, CDR2 YENEEA. The V gene lost 5 bases and the J gene lost 2 bases, with 9 bases spanning the gap. The CDR3 extends over 13 amino acids. The CDR3, as DNA: TGTGCCAGCAGCCGCGGGTCACAAGAGACCCAGTACTTC. This gives the protein CASSRGSQETQYF.

V is TRBV5-1 and J is TRBJ2-7; 7 bases line up with TRBD1. Germline V lookup: CDR1 SGHRS, CDR2 YFSETQ. V gave up 4 bases and J gave up 2 bases; unmatched junction bases: 12. The CDR3 totals 16 residues. The CDR3 bases are TGCGCCAGCAGCCCACTACCGGGACAGAAAGCCTACGAGCAGTACTTC. It encodes CASSPLPGQKAYEQYF.

The chain uses TRBV6-5 and TRBJ1-3, with TRBD1 as a possible D gene (5 bases). CDR1 and CDR2 (germline): MNHEY, SVGAGI. V lost 6 bases and J 4 bases, leaving 16 bases between the germline ends. This CDR3 spans 15 amino acids. Here the CDR3 reads CASSDVQGRGNTIYF. As DNA, the CDR3 is TGTGCCAGCAGCGATGTGCAGGGCAGGGGAAACACCATATATTTT.

This clone showed up just a few times. The V call is TRBV10-3, the J call TRBJ2-3, with 14 bases fitting TRBD2. Per germline, CDR1 ENHRY and CDR2 SYGVKD. The junction had 6 bases not matched to a gene; V was cut back by 7 bases and J by 6 bases. The CDR3 extends over 15 amino acids. Here the CDR3 DNA reads TGTGCCATCACCAGGACTAGCGGGGGGCGTGATACGCAGTATTTT. This translates into CAITRTSGGRDTQYF.

V gene TRBV4-3 combines with J gene TRBJ2-5; 7 bases line up with TRBD1. From germline, CDR1 is LGHNA and CDR2 YSLEER. This CDR3 comprises 15 residues. V gave up 4 bases and J gave up 3 bases; unmatched junction bases: 8. CDR3 protein: CASSPNRQGKETQYF. CDR3 nucleotides: TGCGCCAGCAGCCCGAACCGACAGGGAAAAGAGACCCAGTACTTC.

In this sample, this clone turned up a few times. V usage is TRBV6-1 and J usage is TRBJ1-1, with 8 positions matching TRBD1. The CDR3 runs to 13 residues. After removal of 3 bases from V and 8 bases from J, the junction contained 5 bases not matched to a gene. From germline, CDR1 is MNHNS and CDR2 SASEGT. The CDR3 spells CASSETGAAEAFF. The DNA for the CDR3 is TGTGCCAGCAGTGAGACAGGGGCCGCAGAAGCTTTCTTT.

The table lists this clone with a few counts. The rearrangement links TRBV13 to TRBJ1-5; a weak D match, TRBD1 (5 bases). CDR3 size: 16 residues. Per the germline V gene, CDR1 is PRHDT and CDR2 is FYEKMQ (reference sequence). V lost 0 bases, J lost 0 bases, and 9 bases lay in between. This chain's CDR3 is CASSLGGGRSNQPQHF. In DNA form, the CDR3 reads TGTGCCAGCAGCTTAGGCGGGGGTCGTAGCAATCAGCCCCAGCATTTT.

The chain combines TRBV4-2 with TRBJ1-2; TRBD1 aligns across 7 bases. Trimming cost V 4 bases and J 3 bases; bases outside gene matches: 5. Germline CDR1 is LGHNA and CDR2 is YNFKEQ. CDR3 length equals 14 residues. The CDR3 loop is CASSRAGTDYGYTF. The CDR3 coding sequence is TGTGCCAGCAGCCGAGCCGGGACAGACTATGGCTACACCTTC.

The rearrangement uses TRBV6-6 and TRBJ1-6; D remains ambiguous. Trimming took off 7 bases at V and 5 bases at J, with 12 bases between the two ends. The CDR3 has 14 residues. Germline V gene data show CDR1 as MNHNY and CDR2 as SVGAGI (reference sequence). The CDR3 here is CASTRREDNSPLHF. The CDR3 DNA reads TGTGCCAGCACCAGACGGGAAGATAATTCACCCCTCCACTTT.

V is TRBV2 and J is TRBJ1-2, with 10 bases that match TRBD1. The CDR3 sequence is 15 residues long. The V and J ends lost 6 bases and 4 bases, in that order; junction bases with no gene match: 8. Germline CDR1 and CDR2: SNHLY and FYNNEI. CDR3 region: CASSQLTGGAYGYTF. The CDR3 region has the DNA TGTGCCAGCAGCCAACTGACAGGGGGCGCCTATGGCTACACCTTC.

V usage is TRBV29-1 and J usage is TRBJ2-7; 7 nucleotides line up with TRBD1. The germline V gene encodes CDR1 SQVTM and CDR2 ANQGSEA. V was pared by 7 bases and J by 1 base, with 13 bases of the junction left unmatched. The CDR3 spans 15 residues. This chain's CDR3 is CSASGTVGLSYEQYF. In DNA form, the CDR3 reads TGCAGCGCCTCCGGGACAGTGGGATTATCCTACGAGCAGTACTTC.

This rearrangement joins TRBV19 to TRBJ1-2, with 7 nucleotides matching TRBD1. The V segment lost 6 bases and the J segment 4 bases; nucleotides outside the gene matches: 8. The CDR3 totals 14 residues. CDR1 is LNHDA, CDR2 SQIVND, per germline (reference sequence). CDR3 nucleotides: TGTGCCAGTAGGGAGACAGGGCCGGGCTATGGCTACACCTTC. Encoded protein: CASRETGPGYGYTF.

The chain uses TRBV6-5 and TRBJ1-2, with 8 bases matching TRBD1. V shed 6 bases and J 6 bases; nucleotides not matched to a gene: 12. The CDR3 runs 15 residues. Germline loops: CDR1 MNHEY, CDR2 SVGAGI. The CDR3 loop reads CASRRDRYTTDGYTF. CDR3 sequence (DNA): TGTGCCAGCAGAAGGGACAGGTATACTACAGATGGCTACACCTTC.